This T cell receptor beta chain was sequenced for a study of blood T cell repertoires in COVID-19. This clone was picked up one time. CDR3 length equals 14 residues. V lost 5 bases and J lost 7; bases outside the gene matches: 7. Germline V gene data show CDR1 as SGHKS and CDR2 as YYEKEE (reference sequence). In the original workflow: Counts of nucleated cells, estimated from reference gene primer amplification, were obtained. The assay was immunoSEQ multiplex PCR, and TCRdb's table has in-frame clones only and misses some. The D gene and trimming were derived from the DNA, and the V and J assignments and clone size from that table. The repertoire includes around 250,000 clones, 86% of them detected once, and 5.5% to 8% sits in the top ten.

The chain recombines TRBV5-5 with TRBJ2-7, with TRBD2 matching over 12 bases. The sequence came from a man in his 60s with acute or convalescent COVID-19. The sample consisted of peripheral blood. CDR3 residues: CASRDGLAGFEQYF. The CDR3 DNA follows: TGTGCCAGCAGGGACGGACTAGCGGGATTTGAGCAGTACTTC.